A selection of T cell receptor beta chains follows, all from one sample in a study of CXCR3-negative and CXCR3-positive naive CD8 T cells. Each CDR3 protein gets one entry in TCRdb, which reprocessed the 5' RACE reads and gives no DNA. The sample totals 100,000 to 150,000 distinct CDR3 sequences. Specimen: naive CXCR3- CD8+ T cells from blood. These receptors were obtained from a human donor in good health. Some clones in this sample may be carry-over from other donors' samples. Each CDR3 is given with its conserved first and last residue.

J: TRBJ1-5
V: TRBV2
length: 15
CDR3: CASSDSYRGNQPQHF

J: TRBJ2-2
V: TRBV29-1
length: 14
CDR3: CSASPGGNTGELFF

J: TRBJ2-1
V: TRBV29-1
length: 12
CDR3: CSVEGDYNEQFF

J: TRBJ1-2
V: TRBV9
length: 13
CDR3: CASSVAAGHGYTF

J: TRBJ2-7
V: TRBV20-1
length: 19
CDR3: CSAETPHTAGPGPAYEQYF

J: TRBJ2-1
V: TRBV20-1
length: 11
CDR3: CSARDYNEQFF

J: TRBJ2-2
V: TRBV11-3
length: 16
CDR3: CASSLGLAGDTGELFF

J: TRBJ2-1
V: TRBV29-1
length: 13
CDR3: CSARDVGHNEQFF

J: TRBJ1-2
V: TRBV30
length: 12
CDR3: CACTGLLYGYTF

J: TRBJ2-3
V: TRBV2
length: 19
CDR3: CASSPESAGGRFSTDTQYF

J: TRBJ2-3
V: TRBV7-6
length: 18
CDR3: CASSSSVAGGPRTDTQYF

J: TRBJ2-1
V: TRBV6-5
length: 15
CDR3: CASSSPDPSYNEQFF

J: TRBJ1-2
V: TRBV19
length: 13
CDR3: CASNTGSLHGYTF

J: TRBJ2-5
V: TRBV5-1
length: 18
CDR3: CASSLGGTSGRAVETQYF

J: TRBJ2-1
V: TRBV7-9
length: 16
CDR3: CASSLDLGTGTNEQFF

J: TRBJ1-5
V: TRBV6-2/TRBV6-3
length: 14
CDR3: CASSSWGGNQPQHF

J: TRBJ2-1
V: TRBV7-9
length: 14
CDR3: CASSPGHLYNEQFF

J: TRBJ2-1
V: TRBV11-3
length: 16
CDR3: CASSPQAGGLVREQFF

J: TRBJ2-4
V: TRBV20-1
length: 15
CDR3: CSAESSGIAENIQYF

J: TRBJ2-3
V: TRBV7-2
length: 15
CDR3: CASSEWGGLTDTQYF

J: TRBJ2-2
V: TRBV29-1
length: 15
CDR3: CSVEAADSNTGELFF

J: TRBJ1-5
V: TRBV12-3/TRBV12-4
length: 15
CDR3: CASSASGQNYRPQHF

J: TRBJ2-7
V: TRBV19
length: 14
CDR3: CASAARDRVDEQYF

J: TRBJ1-1
V: TRBV6-4
length: 15
CDR3: CASSLYGTANTEAFF

J: TRBJ2-1
V: TRBV28
length: 13
CDR3: CASNFAGYNEQFF

J: TRBJ1-5
V: TRBV4-1
length: 17
CDR3: CASSQVRGEHSNQPQHF

J: TRBJ2-7
V: TRBV28
length: 14
CDR3: CASSLRSRWGEQYF

J: TRBJ2-7
V: TRBV6-2/TRBV6-3
length: 21
CDR3: CASSPRRGTGPGETWLGEQYF

J: TRBJ1-3
V: TRBV5-4
length: 14
CDR3: CASSLRNSGNTIYF

J: TRBJ1-1
V: TRBV5-1
length: 12
CDR3: CASQGTDTEAFF

J: TRBJ2-7
V: TRBV20-1
length: 14
CDR3: CSARSVVLSYEQYF

J: TRBJ2-1
V: TRBV20-1
length: 11
CDR3: CSAIQGNEQFF

J: TRBJ2-7
V: TRBV5-6
length: 15
CDR3: CASSSFGRMNYEQYF

J: TRBJ1-1
V: TRBV12-3/TRBV12-4
length: 12
CDR3: CASSFWSTEAFF

J: TRBJ2-7
V: TRBV28
length: 13
CDR3: CASMDGSSYEQYF

J: TRBJ2-1
V: TRBV15
length: 22
CDR3: CATSSPPSSRSTIAGVGDEQFF

J: TRBJ2-1
V: TRBV6-5
length: 15
CDR3: CASSLSVSSYNEQFF

J: TRBJ2-1
V: TRBV29-1
length: 12
CDR3: CSVPRGSGEQFF

J: TRBJ2-2
V: TRBV4-3
length: 16
CDR3: CASSQTFRVPGGELFF

J: TRBJ1-1
V: TRBV29-1
length: 17
CDR3: CSTEGTNAVAVNTEAFF

J: TRBJ2-3
V: TRBV28
length: 18
CDR3: CASSLFGVAGGGTDTQYF